The TCR beta chain under discussion was sequenced for a study of T-cell memory formation after mild COVID-19. Whole-study findings and limits: The finding that pre-infection memory included some responding clones suggested that cross-reactive memory joined.

cDNA libraries for TCR alpha and TCR beta, carrying sample barcodes and UMIs, came from 5'RACE with constant-segment primers. From the 5' RACE reads, TCRdb called clonotypes with MiXCR, one entry per CDR3 protein. The profile covers 200,000 to 250,000 distinct CDR3 sequences, with around 8.8% appearing a single time and roughly 3.5% taken by the ten largest. CDR1 and CDR2 (germline): KGHSH, LQKENI. The CDR3 consists of 13 residues. Trimming pared 3 bases from V and 1 base from J, leaving 6 bases between. This clonotype turned up a few times. The target antigen is unknown. The receptor comes from a young man who had mild COVID-19 (a few samples of this study predate the infection). Cell type and time point are not known. The specimen sequenced was PBMCs or a T cell subset sorted from them (not recorded which). The V gene is TRBV18, the J gene TRBJ1-1; D unclear. The chain's CDR3 is CASSPYRNTEAFF. CDR3 coding DNA: TGTGCCAGCTCACCGTACAGGAACACTGAAGCTTTCTTT.